The rows below give T cell receptor beta chains drawn from one sample of a study of cytomegalovirus exposure and HLA in healthy donors. Produced via immunoSEQ multiplex PCR; TCRdb's table is partial and in-frame only. The sample records under 80,000 clones, more than 80% being singletons. Sequenced: PBMCs. These receptor sequences come from a woman between 18 and 29 years old in good health and CMV-seronegative. CDR3s include the opening cysteine and the closing phenylalanine or tryptophan. D genes are given only for firm matches.

TRBJ2-7	16	TRBV2	TRBD2	CASSVLRLAGSSEQYF	TGTGCCAGCAGTGTCCTTCGACTAGCGGGGTCGAGCGAGCAGTACTTC
TRBJ1-1	17	TRBV9	TRBD1	CASSGTGEGGPNTEAFF	TGTGCCAGCAGCGGCACGGGAGAAGGGGGCCCGAACACTGAAGCTTTCTTT
TRBJ2-3	17	TRBV4-2	TRBD2	CASSQDLAGVDTDTQYF	TGTGCCAGCAGCCAAGATCTAGCGGGGGTGGACACAGATACGCAGTATTTT
TRBJ1-1	13	TRBV25-1	.	CASSEFVGREAFF	TGTGCCAGCAGTGAATTTGTAGGGAGGGAAGCTTTCTTT
TRBJ2-3	19	TRBV18	TRBD1	CASSPPWSYRTGESDTQYF	TGTGCCAGCTCACCACCGTGGTCCTATCGCACAGGGGAATCAGATACGCAGTATTTT
TRBJ1-2	13	TRBV9	.	CASSVDRNYGYTF	TGTGCCAGCAGCGTAGACAGAAACTATGGCTACACCTTC
TRBJ2-3	15	TRBV5-1	TRBD2	CASTLAGGPPDTQYF	TGCGCCAGCACCCTAGCGGGAGGGCCGCCAGATACGCAGTATTTT
TRBJ2-7	14	TRBV7-4	.	CASSSLTGFYEQYF	TGTGCCAGCAGTTCACTTACGGGTTTCTACGAGCAGTACTTC
TRBJ2-6	15	TRBV11-1	.	CASSSGTPGANVLTF	TGTGCCAGCAGCTCGGGTACCCCTGGGGCCAACGTCCTGACTTTC
TRBJ2-7	16	TRBV6-5	TRBD2	CASSSSAGGPTYEQYF	TGTGCCAGCAGTTCGTCTGCGGGGGGGCCCACCTACGAGCAGTACTTC
TRBJ2-2	16	TRBV11-3	.	CASSRITAENTGELFF	TGTGCCAGCAGCCGCATCACAGCGGAAAACACCGGGGAGCTGTTTTTT
TRBJ1-1	15	TRBV5-1	.	CASSLGFRGWTEAFF	TGCGCCAGCAGCTTGGGTTTCCGGGGGTGGACTGAAGCTTTCTTT
TRBJ2-1	13	TRBV6-5	TRBD2	CAGRLAGAGEQFF	TGTGCCGGCCGACTAGCGGGGGCAGGTGAGCAGTTCTTC
TRBJ2-7	15	TRBV6-4	.	CARGVVSMISYEQYF	TGTGCCAGAGGGGTGGTGAGCATGATTTCCTACGAGCAGTACTTC
TRBJ2-2	16	TRBV5-5	TRBD1	CASRWDRGRGTGELFF	TGTGCCAGCAGATGGGACAGGGGCCGCGGCACCGGGGAGCTGTTTTTT
TRBJ2-7	14	TRBV14	TRBD2	CASGLAGPLYEQYF	TGTGCCAGCGGACTAGCGGGACCGCTATACGAGCAGTACTTC
TRBJ2-7	14	TRBV9	TRBD1	CASSWGQGDSEQYF	TGTGCCAGCAGCTGGGGACAGGGGGATTCCGAGCAGTACTTC
TRBJ2-1	16	TRBV5-4	TRBD2	CASSPHTSGENNEQFF	TGTGCCAGCAGCCCACATACTAGCGGAGAAAACAATGAGCAGTTCTTC
TRBJ2-2	15	TRBV2	TRBD2	CASRVGTSFTGELFF	TGTGCCAGCAGGGTAGGGACTAGTTTCACCGGGGAGCTGTTTTTT
TRBJ2-5	14	TRBV28	.	CASMGGRWQQTQYF	TGTGCCAGCATGGGGGGACGCTGGCAACAGACCCAGTACTTC
TRBJ1-2	14	TRBV2	.	CASSEEAGMDGYTF	TGTGCCAGCAGTGAAGAGGCAGGAATGGATGGCTACACCTTC
TRBJ2-5	13	TRBV19	.	CASSLGAQETQYF	TGTGCCAGTAGTCTCGGAGCTCAAGAGACCCAGTACTTC
TRBJ1-5	15	TRBV28	TRBD1	CASSQETGGSQPQHF	TGTGCCAGCAGTCAGGAGACAGGGGGGTCTCAGCCCCAGCATTTT
TRBJ1-5	16	TRBV28	TRBD1	CATPRTGVGGNQPQHF	TGTGCCACCCCCCGGACAGGGGTGGGTGGCAATCAGCCCCAGCATTTT
TRBJ2-1	17	TRBV2	TRBD2	CASSGREAWSSYNEQFF	TGTGCCAGCAGCGGGCGGGAGGCCTGGAGCTCCTACAATGAGCAGTTCTTC
TRBJ1-2	13	TRBV30	TRBD1	CAQRQGENYGYTF	TGTGCCCAACGACAGGGCGAAAACTATGGCTACACCTTC
TRBJ2-2	13	TRBV7-9	.	CASSSDYPGELFF	TGTGCCAGCAGCTCCGACTATCCCGGGGAGCTGTTTTTT
TRBJ1-1	15	TRBV9	.	CASSTDTGLNTEAFF	TGTGCCAGCAGCACGGACACCGGCCTTAACACTGAAGCTTTCTTT
TRBJ2-4	18	TRBV11-2	TRBD2	CASSKFSGRSLAKNIQYF	TGTGCCAGCAGCAAATTTAGCGGGCGGTCCCTAGCCAAAAACATTCAGTACTTC
TRBJ2-7	11	TRBV2	.	CASSDNYEQYF	TGTGCCAGCAGTGACAACTACGAGCAGTACTTC